Listed here are 26 T cell receptor beta chains from one sample, sequenced in a study of regulatory T cells in long-lasting Graves disease. The time point denotes: newly diagnosed GD, antithyroid drugs for less than 3 months. There was RNA extracted from PBMCs, and the TCR library was made from it. Construction of the TCR beta libraries employed iRepertoire HTBI primers in conjunction with Arm-PCR of CDR3 regions. TCRdb reanalysed the multiplex PCR reads using MiXCR and keeps one entry per CDR3 protein. The table includes approximately 460,000 distinct CDR3 sequences, roughly 15% detected once. The data were also submitted as part of a second study, on T cells in Graves' hyperthyroidism and ophthalmopathy.

This specimen was peripheral blood mononuclear cells (PBMCs), taken at new diagnosis, from a patient treated with antithyroid drugs. All receptors derive from a woman aged 25 to 39 with Graves disease.

At least ten counts were recorded for this clonotype. The chain has TRBV5-1 and TRBJ2-5; 12 nucleotides agree with TRBD2. Per the germline V gene, CDR1 is SGHRS and CDR2 is YFSETQ. V dropped 5 bases and J dropped 4; count of bases not matched to a gene: 12. This CDR3 comprises 17 residues. CDR3 DNA sequence: TGCGCCAGCAGTTCCGGGACTAGCGGGTTTGTCACAGAGACCCAGTACTTC. This gives the protein CASSSGTSGFVTETQYF.

Many counts were recorded for this clonotype. The rearrangement uses TRBV28 and TRBJ1-4; D unclear. The CDR3 has 12 amino acids. V was cut by 6 bases and J by 12 bases, with 14 bases left in between. Germline assignment: CDR1 MDHEN and CDR2 SYDVKM. The CDR3 coding sequence is TGTGCCAGCAGCACGATCGGGTGGGAACTGTTTTTT. The encoded protein is CASSTIGWELFF.

There are many counts of this clonotype. One end of the junction fails to match germline, which may point to a read error. The V and J genes are TRBV2 and TRBJ2-7; D might be TRBD2 (6 bases). Per germline, CDR1 SNHLY and CDR2 FYNNEI. This CDR3 spans 12 amino acids. CDR3 region: CASSEVLAEDTF. CDR3 bases: TGTGCCAGCAGTGAAGTGTTAGCGGAGGATACCTTC.

This clonotype occurred a few times. One end of the junction fails to match germline, which may point to a read error. This chain links TRBV20-1 with TRBJ2-7, with a tentative D call TRBD2 (6 bases). CDR3 size: 11 residues. Germline assignment: CDR1 DFQATT and CDR2 SNEGSKA (reference sequence). This CDR3 reads CSARLTGPSAF. CDR3 in DNA: TGCAGTGCTAGACTAACCGGCCCTAGCGCCTTC.

This clonotype has at least ten counts. This chain links TRBV20-1 with TRBJ2-7, with D maybe TRBD2 (6 bases). Germline V CDR1 and CDR2: DFQATT, SNEGSKA (reference sequence). Trimming stripped 2 bases from V and 0 bases from J, with 14 bases between. The CDR3 totals 15 residues. CDR3 nucleotides: TGCAGTGCTAGATCTCTACAGGACTACTCCTACGAGCAGTACTTC. This gives the protein CSARSLQDYSYEQYF.

This clonotype has more than one count but fewer than ten. The V and J genes are TRBV10-3 and TRBJ2-1; D may correspond to TRBD1 or TRBD2 (5 bases each). This CDR3 contains 15 residues. Trimming pared 3 bases from V and 5 bases from J, leaving 14 bases between. Looked up from germline, CDR1 is ENHRY and CDR2 is SYGVKD. The CDR3 DNA follows: TGTGCCATCAGTGAAGTCGGGACGGTCAACAATGAGCAGTTCTTC. It translates to CAISEVGTVNNEQFF.

The chain has TRBV15 and TRBJ2-5; 10 bases align to TRBD2. The V gene's germline CDR1 is LNHNV and CDR2 YYDKDF (reference sequence). Losses at the gene ends were 0 bases for V and 6 bases for J; bases not matched to a gene: 4. This CDR3 has 15 amino acids. Here the CDR3 DNA reads TGTGCCACCAGCAGAGATTTAGCGGGAGGCAAGACCCAGTACTTC. Protein sequence: CATSRDLAGGKTQYF.

This clonotype came up many times. The V and J genes are TRBV5-1 and TRBJ1-1, with 8 nucleotides matching TRBD1. Per the germline V gene, CDR1 is SGHRS and CDR2 is YFSETQ. J gave up 5 bases and V 1 base, and 4 bases lay outside the gene matches. CDR3 length: 14 residues. DNA of the CDR3: TGCGCCAGCAGCTTGCAGGGGGCGAGGACTGAAGCTTTCTTT. This translates into CASSLQGARTEAFF. The full variable domain, completed using reference TRBV5-1 and TRBJ1-1, is KAGVTQTPRYLIKTRGQQVTLSCSPISGHRSVSWYQQTPGQGLQFLFEYFSETQRNKGNFPGRFSGRQFSNSRSEMNVSTLELGDSALYLCASSLQGARTEAFFGQGTRLTVV.

This clonotype came up many times. The chain recombines TRBV3-1 with TRBJ1-2; the D is unclear. The CDR3 extends over 12 amino acids. CDR1 is LGHDT, CDR2 YNNKEL, per germline (reference sequence). Trimming took 5 bases from V and 2 from J, leaving 6 bases between them. Here the CDR3 reads CASSGRNYGYTF. The DNA for the CDR3 is TGTGCCAGCAGCGGGAGGAACTATGGCTACACCTTC.

The V gene is TRBV7-9, the J gene TRBJ2-1; 7 bases align to TRBD2. CDR1 and CDR2 from the germline V gene are SEHNR and FQNEAQ (reference sequence). The CDR3 spans 16 residues. J gave up 4 bases and V 10 bases, and 16 bases lay outside the gene matches. This CDR3 is CAIQRGRGAAYNEQFF. The CDR3 coding sequence is TGTGCCATCCAGCGGGGCCGGGGTGCTGCATACAATGAGCAGTTCTTC.

This clonotype came up many times. The rearrangement links TRBV30 to TRBJ1-2, with 11 bases that match TRBD1. Germline CDR1 reads GTSNPN; CDR2 reads SVGIG (reference sequence). V was pared by 2 bases and J by 4 bases, with 12 bases of the junction left unmatched. The length of the CDR3 is 17 residues. The CDR3, as DNA: TGTGCCTGGAGTAGCTGGGACAGGGGGAAGGATGGCTATGGCTACACCTTC. This gives the protein CAWSSWDRGKDGYGYTF.

This clonotype came up many times. The chain carries TRBV29-1 and TRBJ2-7; 9 nucleotides align to TRBD1. Germline assignment: CDR1 SQVTM and CDR2 ANQGSEA. This CDR3 contains 14 residues. V was pared by 4 bases and J by 6 bases, with 10 bases of the junction left unmatched. CDR3 sequence reads: CSVAGGQGSAEQYF. CDR3 nucleotides: TGCAGCGTTGCGGGGGGACAGGGTTCCGCCGAGCAGTACTTC.

This clonotype was counted a few times. This chain links TRBV7-9 with TRBJ2-1; D ambiguous. Germline CDR1 is SEHNR and CDR2 is FQNEAQ (reference sequence). This CDR3 is built from 13 residues. V lost 4 bases, J lost 9 bases, and 13 bases lay in between. The CDR3 here is CASSSRRRSEQFF. In DNA, the CDR3 is TGTGCCAGCAGCTCGAGGCGGCGTAGTGAGCAGTTCTTC.

This clonotype came up many times. V is TRBV20-1 and J is TRBJ2-7; 9 bases fit TRBD2. Germline loops: CDR1 DFQATT, CDR2 SNEGSKA (reference sequence). V was pared by 1 base and J by 4 bases, with 5 bases of the junction left unmatched. CDR3 length equals 14 residues. The CDR3 loop reads CSARVISGSYEQYF. CDR3 DNA sequence: TGCAGTGCTAGAGTTATTAGCGGGAGTTACGAGCAGTACTTC.

This clonotype was detected ten times or more. The CDR3 sequence: CASITPPGFGTDTQYF. For the CDR3, the DNA is TGTGCCAGCATAACCCCCCCGGGATTCGGTACAGATACGCAGTATTTT. The chain combines TRBV28 with TRBJ2-3; D perhaps matches TRBD2 (5 bases). V was trimmed by 7 bases and J by 3 bases, leaving 20 bases between them. The CDR3 runs to 16 residues. Germline V gene lookup returns CDR1 MDHEN and CDR2 SYDVKM.

The chain is built from TRBV5-1 and TRBJ2-3; 12 nucleotides align to TRBD2. Trimming took 4 bases from V and 7 from J; bases not matched to a gene: 7. The CDR3 length is 15 residues. The V gene's germline CDR1 is SGHRS and CDR2 YFSETQ. CDR3: CASSRGLAGGYTQYF. CDR3 nucleotide sequence: TGCGCCAGCAGCCGTGGCCTAGCGGGAGGGTATACGCAGTATTTT.

The sample holds many counts of this clonotype. This chain joins TRBV20-1 and TRBJ1-1, with 7 positions matching TRBD1. CDR1 is DFQATT and CDR2 is SNEGSKA in the germline V gene (reference sequence). With V trimmed by 3 bases and J by 1 base, 8 bases remained unmatched. The CDR3 is 15 amino acids. For the CDR3, the DNA is TGCAGTGCTAGGGGGGGGGGACAGACGAACACTGAAGCTTTCTTT. Translation: CSARGGGQTNTEAFF.

The chain combines TRBV6-1 with TRBJ2-1; possibly TRBD2 for D (7 bases). There are 16 residues in the CDR3. Per the germline V gene, CDR1 is MNHNS and CDR2 is SASEGT. V lost 3 bases to trimming and J lost 7 bases, with 19 bases between them. CDR3 sequence reads: CASSDWGGPRNNEQFF. The CDR3 DNA sequence: TGTGCCAGCAGTGATTGGGGGGGCCCTCGGAATAATGAGCAGTTCTTC.

This clonotype was detected many times. The CDR3 region has the DNA TGCGCCAGCAGCTTGGAACAGACACCTTACGAGCAGTACTTC. Translated: CASSLEQTPYEQYF. The V call is TRBV5-1, the J call TRBJ2-7, with D unresolved. V was pared by 0 bases and J by 4 bases, with 11 bases between. The CDR3 covers 14 residues. CDR1 is SGHRS and CDR2 is YFSETQ in the germline V gene.

The rearrangement uses TRBV28 and TRBJ1-1; 8 positions agree with TRBD1. The CDR3 is made up of 15 amino acids. Germline V lookup: CDR1 MDHEN, CDR2 SYDVKM. V lost 4 bases, J lost 1 base, and 5 bases stayed unmatched. The DNA of the CDR3 is TGTGCCAGCAGTTATCAGGGGGCGAAGAACACTGAAGCTTTCTTT. Translation gives CASSYQGAKNTEAFF.

This clonotype has a handful of counts. This sequence may be a read error, since a much larger clone differs from it by one base. Here the CDR3 omits its conserved ending phenylalanine or tryptophan, so a read error is the likely source. DNA for the CDR3: TGCAGTGCTAGACGGCCATTTCAAGAGACCCAGTACCTC. Protein: CSARRPFQETQYL. This chain links TRBV20-1 with TRBJ2-1; D unclear. The J call may be incorrect, as the DNA end agrees better with TRBJ2-5. Looked up from germline, CDR1 is DFQATT and CDR2 is SNEGSKA (reference sequence). This CDR3 has 13 residues.

This clonotype has just a few counts. This chain joins TRBV6-1 and TRBJ2-5, with 11 bases identical to TRBD2. The V gene end was trimmed by 8 bases and the J gene end by 4 bases; junction bases not matched to a gene: 9. CDR3 length: 15 residues. Germline-derived CDR1 and CDR2 are MNHNS and SASEGT. The CDR3 reads CASLLSGRATETQYF. The CDR3 nucleotides are TGTGCCAGCTTGCTTAGCGGGAGGGCCACAGAGACCCAGTACTTC.

This clonotype was found many times. V and J are TRBV7-3 and TRBJ2-7, with D possibly TRBD2 on 6 matching bases. Trimming removed 5 bases from V and 6 bases from J, with 17 bases in between. The germline CDR1 and CDR2 sequences are SGHTA and FQGTGA. This CDR3 contains 14 residues. The CDR3 spells CASSPGLASGEQYF. CDR3 DNA: TGTGCCAGCAGCCCGGGACTCGCCAGCGGCGAGCAGTACTTC.

This clonotype occurred many times. The chain links TRBV19 to TRBJ2-1; 9 nucleotides match TRBD2. V gave up 3 bases and J gave up 3 bases; unmatched junction bases: 0. The CDR3 contains 14 residues. CDR1 LNHDA and CDR2 SQIVND come from the germline V gene (reference sequence). The CDR3 region has the DNA TGTGCCAGTAGTATGACTAGCGGCTACAATGAGCAGTTCTTC. Its protein product is CASSMTSGYNEQFF.

The chain links TRBV20-1 to TRBJ2-3; TRBD2 matches at 15 bases. V lost 4 bases to trimming and J lost 3 bases; unmatched junction nucleotides: 2. The CDR3 sequence is 15 residues long. Germline values: CDR1 DFQATT, CDR2 SNEGSKA (reference sequence). Written as DNA, the CDR3 is TGCAGTGCTAAAGGGACTAGCGGGGGGACAGATACGCAGTATTTT. Residues: CSAKGTSGGTDTQYF.

In its sample, this clonotype was seen a few times. The chain links TRBV5-5 to TRBJ2-2; D call uncertain. Germline V gene data show CDR1 as SGHKS and CDR2 as YYEKEE (reference sequence). This CDR3 is 15 amino acids long. V was clipped by 2 bases and J by 3 bases, with 11 bases between them. For the CDR3, the DNA is TGTGCCAGCAGCTTCGGGCGAATTGACACCGGGGAGCTGTTTTTT. The encoded protein is CASSFGRIDTGELFF.